This T cell receptor (beta chain) was identified during a study of blood T cell repertoires in COVID-19 (dated by TCRdb to 2018 to 2020). Regarding the study in general: Samples covering the acute and convalescent phases of COVID-19 were provided by collaborators in the United States, Italy and Spain. HLA class I and class II types, where available, came from metadata supplied by the sample provider rather than from assay-based typing. Sample metadata almost always included a de-identified subject ID, COVID-19 status, age in years and sex. The material from the prospective study consisted of cDNA or gDNA derived from T cells, B-cell-depleted T cells, or PBMCs. Samples came from the ongoing ImmuneRACE study (first 160 participants) plus 1,254 subjects from 6 global collaborators. The repertoires were released in a freely available public database intended as a resource for research on the immune response to SARS-CoV-2. The dataset comprised deeply sampled blood TCRbeta repertoires from subjects exposed to, actively infected with, or recovered from COVID-19.

The CDR3, from cysteine to phenylalanine, totals 15 residues. Only the CDR3 part of the read is kept: 45 bases, read in frame from the first base. From the germline V gene (reference sequence), CDR1 is MNHEY and CDR2 is SMNVEV. V has 4 bases trimmed and J has 6 bases trimmed; junction bases matching no gene number 3. Broad study findings and their caveats: Clinical and demographic metadata were provided uncurated, with the amount varying by source and participant.

TCRbeta CDR3 regions were amplified from genomic DNA using the immunoSEQ Assay, a bias-controlled multiplex PCR. The paper's data handling went like this. The number of nucleated cells in each sample was estimated from the amplification of reference gene primers within the assay. Sequence reads were collapsed and filtered to measure the absolute abundance of every unique TCRbeta CDR3 rearrangement. For each sample, productive Simpson clonality was calculated by taking the square root of Simpson's diversity index across productive rearrangements. TCRdb obtained this table from immuneACCESS and retained in-frame rearrangements with V and J assigned. These tables miss some clones; where compared with another copy, unresolved V genes account for less than half of the shortfall, and the remainder is unexplained. V, J and clone size derive from that table, while D and trimming were established from the DNA sequence. The sample profile shows around 180,000 clones; around 87% of them were found once. Around 2.6% of the sample comes from the top ten.

To note about this clone: The antigen this receptor binds is unknown. No much larger clone is present one base from it, and per-base qualities are unavailable.

Whole blood was collected in K2EDTA tubes by collaborating institutions according to the institutions' own protocols. For TCRbeta analysis, collaborator samples were shipped as frozen whole blood, as isolated PBMCs, or as DNA extracted from either sample type. The sample consisted of peripheral blood. Recombination linked TRBV27 to TRBJ2-5; TRBD2 fits 15 bases in the junction. The origin of this receptor is a man aged 40-49 years with active or convalescent COVID-19. In nucleotide form, the sequence is TGTGCCAGCAGTTGGACTAGCGGGGGGGTACAGACCCAGTACTTC. Translated, this gives CASSWTSGGVQTQYF.